This TCR beta chain was obtained from a study of T cell responses to AZD1222 COVID-19 vaccine. Study-level points and caveats: Among vaccine-associated CD4 TCRs, coverage spanned spike, with dominance at 160-218 and 743-854. An increase in Spike-specific TCR breadth and depth was observed after two AZD1222 doses.

This clone showed up just once. The target antigen is unknown. TCRdb keeps only in-frame clones here, not all; method: immunoSEQ multiplex PCR. The sample includes roughly 260,000 clones, 90% to 95% seen only once; the top ten take 0.5% to 0.65%. This sequence originates from an adult in good health. Sequenced material: peripheral blood, taken on day 0 of AZD1222 vaccination.

This chain's CDR3 is CASSLVDTEAFF. Written as DNA, the CDR3 is TGTGCCAGCAGCTTAGTCGACACTGAAGCTTTCTTT. This chain connects TRBV7-9 to TRBJ1-1; D remains unclear. The V gene lost 1 base and the J gene lost 3 bases, with 3 bases spanning the gap. The CDR3 is 12 residues long. CDR1 is SEHNR, CDR2 FQNEAQ, per germline (reference sequence).